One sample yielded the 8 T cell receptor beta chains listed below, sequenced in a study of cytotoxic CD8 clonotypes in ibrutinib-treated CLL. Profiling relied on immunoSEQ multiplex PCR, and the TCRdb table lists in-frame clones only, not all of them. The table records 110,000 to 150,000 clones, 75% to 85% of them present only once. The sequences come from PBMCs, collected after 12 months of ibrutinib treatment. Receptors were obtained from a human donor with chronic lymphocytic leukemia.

The CDR3 sequence: CASGSGSLLNEQFF. Here the CDR3 DNA reads TGCGCCAGCGGATCTGGCAGCCTACTCAATGAGCAGTTCTTC. V gene TRBV5-1 combines with J gene TRBJ2-1; D remains ambiguous. CDR1 and CDR2 from the germline V gene are SGHRS and YFSETQ. The V gene lost 7 bases and the J gene lost 6 bases, with 17 bases spanning the gap. The CDR3 length is 14 residues.

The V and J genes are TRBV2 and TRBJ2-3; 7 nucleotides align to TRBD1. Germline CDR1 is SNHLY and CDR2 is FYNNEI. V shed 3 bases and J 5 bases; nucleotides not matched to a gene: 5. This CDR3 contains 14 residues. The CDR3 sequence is CASSDDRVRDTQYF. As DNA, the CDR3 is TGTGCCAGCAGTGACGACAGGGTGAGAGATACGCAGTATTTT.

This CDR3 is CASSVTGRDTEAFF. DNA for the CDR3: TGCGCCAGCAGCGTGACAGGACGTGACACTGAAGCTTTCTTT. J is TRBJ1-1 and V is TRBV5-1; tentatively, D is TRBD1 (6 bases). The CDR3 length is 14 residues. Per germline, CDR1 SGHRS and CDR2 YFSETQ. V was cut by 4 bases and J by 3 bases, with 13 bases left in between.

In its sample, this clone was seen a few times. The CDR3 here is CASSEGQGYTEAFF. The CDR3 nucleotides are TGTGCCAGCAGCGAGGGACAGGGATACACTGAAGCTTTCTTT. The V gene is TRBV9, the J gene TRBJ1-1; TRBD1 matches at 9 bases. This CDR3 comprises 14 residues. CDR1 and CDR2 (germline): SGDLS, YYNGEE. V lost 3 bases and J lost 3; bases outside the gene matches: 3.

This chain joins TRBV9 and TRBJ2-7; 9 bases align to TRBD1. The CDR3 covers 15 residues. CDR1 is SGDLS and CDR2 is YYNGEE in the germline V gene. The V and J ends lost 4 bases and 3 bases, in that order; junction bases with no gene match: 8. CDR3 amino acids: CASSSAGTGIYEQYF. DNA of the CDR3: TGTGCCAGCAGCTCCGCCGGGACAGGGATCTACGAGCAGTACTTC.

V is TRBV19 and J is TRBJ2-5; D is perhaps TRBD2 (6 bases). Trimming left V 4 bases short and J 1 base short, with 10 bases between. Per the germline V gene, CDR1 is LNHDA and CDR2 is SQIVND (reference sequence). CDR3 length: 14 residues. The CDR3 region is CASSRGDFQETQYF. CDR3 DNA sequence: TGTGCCAGTAGTAGGGGGGACTTCCAAGAGACCCAGTACTTC.

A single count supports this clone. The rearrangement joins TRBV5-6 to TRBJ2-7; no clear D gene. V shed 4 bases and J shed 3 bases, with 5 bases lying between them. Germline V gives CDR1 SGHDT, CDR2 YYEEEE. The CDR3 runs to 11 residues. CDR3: CASSEGYEQYF. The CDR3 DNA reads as TGTGCCAGCAGCGAAGGCTACGAGCAGTACTTC.

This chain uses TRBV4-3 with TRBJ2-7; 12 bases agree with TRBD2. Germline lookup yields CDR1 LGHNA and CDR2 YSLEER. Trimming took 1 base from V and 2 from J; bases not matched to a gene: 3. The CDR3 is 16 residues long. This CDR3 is CASSQGLAGVPYEQYF. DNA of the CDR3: TGCGCCAGCAGCCAAGGACTAGCGGGAGTGCCCTACGAGCAGTACTTC.